The next 10 T cell receptor beta chains were all read from a single sample in a study of T cells in Graves' hyperthyroidism and ophthalmopathy. TCR beta CDR3 regions were amplified from RNA. Carried out on the TCR CDR3, a first-round RT-PCR used the HTBI primer set. TCRdb independently ran MiXCR on the multiplex PCR reads; one entry per CDR3 protein. This table holds around 350,000 distinct CDR3 sequences, just under 25% found once. Sequences were obtained from blood. The receptors stem from a man aged 45 to 65 with Graves' hyperthyroidism.

This chain connects TRBV6-5 to TRBJ2-5, with TRBD2 identical over 8 bases. CDR1 MNHEY and CDR2 SVGAGI come from the germline V gene. The CDR3 length is 15 residues. The junction had 6 bases not matched to a gene; V was cut back by 2 bases and J by 4 bases. The CDR3 DNA reads as TGTGCCAGCAGTTACGTGGGGCTAGCGGGAGAGACCCAGTACTTC. This encodes CASSYVGLAGETQYF.

Only a few counts were recorded for this clonotype. V and J are TRBV30 and TRBJ2-5; 12 bases match TRBD2. This CDR3 has 14 residues. Germline V gene data show CDR1 as GTSNPN and CDR2 as SVGIG (reference sequence). With 2 bases clipped from V and 5 bases from J, the junction kept 3 bases outside the gene matches. CDR3 DNA: TGTGCCTGGAGTCTAGCGGGAGGGCGGGAGACCCAGTACTTC. Residues: CAWSLAGGRETQYF.

This clonotype came up many times. The V call is TRBV7-3, the J call TRBJ2-3; TRBD2 matches at 9 bases. The CDR3 runs 14 residues. Germline loops: CDR1 SGHTA, CDR2 FQGTGA. V trimming: 5 bases; J trimming: 1 base; junction bases outside the gene matches: 1. This CDR3 reads CASSLAGRTDTQYF. The CDR3 region has the DNA TGTGCCAGCAGCCTAGCGGGACGCACAGATACGCAGTATTTT.

The chain joins TRBV2 to TRBJ2-3; 7 bases are a match to TRBD1. V trimming: 5 bases; J trimming: 1 base; junction bases outside the gene matches: 6. CDR1 is SNHLY and CDR2 is FYNNEI in the germline V gene. This CDR3 spans 15 amino acids. The chain's CDR3 is CASSITGVRTDTQYF. The CDR3 bases are TGTGCCAGCAGTATAACAGGGGTTCGCACAGATACGCAGTATTTT.

At least ten counts were recorded for this clonotype. This CDR3 is CASSSRVGEQYF. As DNA, the CDR3 is TGTGCCAGCAGCTCCCGAGTGGGTGAGCAGTACTTC. The V and J genes are TRBV7-9 and TRBJ2-7; D gene uncertain. CDR1 is SEHNR, CDR2 FQNEAQ, per germline (reference sequence). CDR3 size: 12 residues. Trimming left V 4 bases short and J 7 bases short, with 11 bases between.

This clonotype has a handful of counts. This chain uses TRBV12-5 with TRBJ2-7; D is tentatively TRBD1 or TRBD2 (6 bases each). The germline V and J ends were trimmed by 4 bases and 2 bases, with 15 bases remaining between them. The CDR3 consists of 15 residues. Germline V gene sequence: CDR1 LGHNT, CDR2 FRNRAP. In DNA, the CDR3 is TGTGCTAGTGGTTCTTATTTGGGGGGCCCCTACGAGCAGTACTTC. Translated, it gives CASGSYLGGPYEQYF.

This clonotype was seen only a few times. This sequence joins TRBV14 and TRBJ2-1; 13 bases are a match to TRBD2. V gave up 5 bases and J gave up 13 bases; unmatched junction bases: 8. In germline, CDR1 is SGHDN, CDR2 FVKESK. This CDR3 is 14 amino acids long. This chain's CDR3 is CASSGPGLAGRQFF. The CDR3 coding sequence is TGTGCCAGCAGCGGTCCGGGACTAGCGGGAAGACAGTTCTTC.

The chain recombines TRBV29-1 with TRBJ2-7, with a tentative D call TRBD2 (6 bases). This CDR3 has 14 amino acids. Germline V gene lookup returns CDR1 SQVTM and CDR2 ANQGSEA. V lost 6 bases to trimming and J lost 6 bases, with 21 bases between them. The CDR3 loop is CSVRTGTPTGEQYF. The CDR3 region has the DNA TGCAGCGTCCGGACCGGGACTCCAACGGGCGAGCAGTACTTC.

This rearrangement joins TRBV12-3 or TRBV12-4 to TRBJ2-2; D might be TRBD1 or TRBD2, each matching 5 bases. CDR3 size: 16 residues. Trimming left V 2 bases short and J 4 bases short, with 14 bases between. In nucleotides, the CDR3 is TGTGCCAGCAGTTTACGGGTGGGGGTTGGCACCGGGGAGCTGTTTTTT. It specifies CASSLRVGVGTGELFF.

This clonotype was counted between two and nine times. This chain links TRBV10-3 with TRBJ1-2, with D tentatively TRBD1 (6 bases). CDR1 is ENHRY and CDR2 is SYGVKD in the germline V gene. The ends were cut back, 4 bases at V and 6 bases at J, with 9 bases in the middle. The CDR3 covers 12 residues. The CDR3 region has the DNA TGTGCCATCAGTGCACAGGGCGATGGCTACACCTTC. It translates to CAISAQGDGYTF.